This TCR beta chain was sequenced during a study of blood T cell repertoires in COVID-19. For the study at large: Specimens from acute and convalescent COVID-19 originated in the United States, Italy and Spain.

Data came from immunoSEQ multiplex PCR; TCRdb stores just in-frame clones and leaves some out. The sample carries about 100,000 clones, roughly 80% recorded once. The CDR3 has 15 amino acids. V lost 4 bases and J lost 6, with 15 bases in between. This clonotype was obtained from a man between 65 and 79 years old with active or convalescent COVID-19. The specimen sequenced was peripheral blood. This chain uses TRBV23-1 with TRBJ1-4; D gene uncertain. TRBV23-1 is known as an ORF, though its function is uncertain. Here the CDR3 DNA reads TGCGCCAGCAGTCTCAAGGGAGGAGTATATGAAAAACTGTTTTTT. Its translation: CASSLKGGVYEKLFF.